This T cell receptor beta chain emerged from a study of T-cell memory formation after mild COVID-19. In the study overall: TCR clusters were largely donor specific. Findings and caveats of the study: Pre-infection memory harbored some responding clones, suggesting cross-reactive memory joined. Clones that contracted from day 15 to 85 were balanced CD4/CD8, while later expanders leaned CD4+.

With constant-segment primers, 5'RACE yielded cDNA libraries of TCR alpha and TCR beta that carried sample barcodes and UMIs. Via MiXCR, TCRdb re-called the 5' RACE reads, giving one row per CDR3 protein. The sample comprises some 600,000 distinct CDR3 sequences, 15% to 20% of which are singletons, and 8.1% rests with the top ten. CDR3 length equals 14 residues. The V end lost 5 bases, the J end lost 2 bases, and 13 bases lay between the germline ends. Germline CDR1 and CDR2: SSHAT and FNYEAQ (reference sequence). This clonotype was detected only a few times. What it binds is not known. The source is an adult woman who had mild COVID-19 (a few samples of this study predate the infection). Cell type and time point are not known. Material for sequencing was PBMCs or a T cell subset sorted from them (not recorded which). The chain uses TRBV7-7 and TRBJ2-7; D may match TRBD1 or TRBD2 (5 bases each). CDR3 sequence: CASSPGPQTYEQYF. The CDR3 DNA is TGTGCCAGCAGCCCGGGACCCCAAACCTACGAGCAGTACTTC.